Each of the 32 T cell receptor beta chains below was sequenced from the same sample in a study of T cells in localized non-small cell lung cancer. Libraries were prepared by immunoSEQ multiplex PCR; TCRdb keeps only in-frame clonotypes and omits some of them. Here the sample spans under 150,000 clones, 80% to 90% being singletons. This specimen was peripheral blood, taken before any cancer treatment. These receptors were taken from a female donor of 60 years or more with stage I lung adenocarcinoma.

The V call is TRBV6-5, the J call TRBJ2-1, with no clear D. Germline values: CDR1 MNHEY, CDR2 SVGAGI. V lost 4 bases, J lost 4 bases, and 14 bases lay in between. There are 15 residues in the CDR3. The CDR3 spells CASSFATPTYNEQFF. The CDR3 region has the DNA TGTGCCAGCAGTTTTGCGACACCCACGTACAATGAGCAGTTCTTC.

The chain uses TRBV10-2 and TRBJ2-1; 11 bases map to TRBD2. Unmatched junction bases numbered 12, after V lost 6 bases and J lost 2 bases. The CDR3 contains 18 residues. From germline, CDR1 is WSHSY and CDR2 SAAADI. The CDR3 is CASRVAFLAGGTYNEQFF. The DNA for the CDR3 is TGCGCCAGCAGGGTAGCCTTCTTAGCGGGAGGGACCTACAATGAGCAGTTCTTC.

This chain joins TRBV7-8 and TRBJ1-5, with D unclear. V was pared by 5 bases and J by 0 bases, with 8 bases between. CDR1 SGHVS and CDR2 FQNEAQ come from the germline V gene. The CDR3 has 14 residues. CDR3 nucleotides: TGTGCCAGCAGCCCTGGGAGTAGCAATCAGCCCCAGCATTTT. Translation: CASSPGSSNQPQHF.

This chain joins TRBV4-1 and TRBJ2-1, with D possibly being TRBD1 (5 bases). Germline CDR1 is MGHRA and CDR2 is YSYEKL. Trimming cost V 3 bases and J 0 bases, with 9 bases left between them. This CDR3 comprises 15 residues. This chain's CDR3 is CASSQTELSYNEQFF. In nucleotides, the CDR3 is TGCGCCAGCAGCCAGACAGAACTCTCCTACAATGAGCAGTTCTTC.

This clone appeared a single time. J is TRBJ2-1 and V is TRBV11-1; 9 bases align to TRBD2. The CDR3 extends over 15 amino acids. J lost 3 bases, V lost 5 bases, and 5 bases had no gene match. The V gene's germline CDR1 is SGHAT and CDR2 FQDESV (reference sequence). CDR3 nucleotide sequence: TGTGCCAGCAGCCTTAGCGGGAGAGACTACAATGAGCAGTTCTTC. Amino acids: CASSLSGRDYNEQFF.

The V and J genes are TRBV5-5 and TRBJ1-2; 8 bases map to TRBD1. The germline CDR1 and CDR2 sequences are SGHKS and YYEKEE (reference sequence). Trimming removed 3 bases from V and 0 bases from J; junction bases left unmatched: 4. This CDR3 is built from 15 residues. As DNA, the CDR3 is TGTGCCAGCAGCTGGCAGGGGGCCCCTAACTATGGCTACACCTTC. This gives the protein CASSWQGAPNYGYTF.

The chain uses TRBV29-1 and TRBJ1-2; unclear D gene. V was clipped by 3 bases and J by 0 bases, with 5 bases between them. From germline, CDR1 is SQVTM and CDR2 ANQGSEA. The CDR3 has 12 amino acids. In nucleotides, the CDR3 is TGCAGCGTTGACAGCGCTAACTATGGCTACACCTTC. This sequence encodes CSVDSANYGYTF.

As to this clone: Other DNA sequences from this sample encode an identical CDR3 as well. CDR3 nucleotide sequence: TGTGCCAGCAGTTTGTCCCGGGGCACTGAAGCTTTCTTT. Protein: CASSLSRGTEAFF. The rearrangement uses TRBV28 and TRBJ1-1, with D unclear. Germline CDR1 reads MDHEN; CDR2 reads SYDVKM. The CDR3 loop spans 13 amino acids. The V and J ends lost 3 bases and 4 bases respectively, with 9 bases between them.

Details on this clone: One end of the junction does not line up with germline, which may come from a read error. V and J are TRBV7-7 and TRBJ2-5, with D maybe TRBD2 (5 bases). In germline, CDR1 is SSHAT, CDR2 FNYEAQ (reference sequence). CDR3 length equals 15 residues. The CDR3 DNA sequence: TGTGCTAGCAGCCGAGCCCCCGGGGTCGGAGAGACCCAGTACTTC. Its translation: CASSRAPGVGETQYF. The complete variable domain, with remaining parts taken from reference TRBV7-7 and TRBJ2-5, reads GAGVSQSPRYKVTKRGQDVTLRCDPISSHATLYWYQQALGQGPEFLTYFNYEAQPDKSGLPSDRFSAERPEGSISTLTIQRTEQRDSAMYRCASSRAPGVGETQYFGPGTRLLVL.

A remark on this clone: A read error may account for a junction end that differs from germline. The V gene is TRBV7-9, the J gene TRBJ2-5; either TRBD1 or TRBD2 may supply D (5 bases each). Per germline, CDR1 SEHNR and CDR2 FQNEAQ (reference sequence). CDR3 size: 14 residues. CDR3 in amino acids: CASRLGEIQETQYF. The CDR3 region has the DNA TGTGCCAGCAGGTTAGGGGAGATCCAAGAGACCCAGTACTTC.

CDR3 nucleotide sequence: TGTGCCAGCAGTTTGACAGTCCCTGAGACCCAGTACTTC. This gives the protein CASSLTVPETQYF. This chain connects TRBV28 to TRBJ2-5; the D gene is possibly TRBD1 (5 bases). The V gene lost 3 bases and the J gene lost 5 bases, with 10 bases spanning the gap. The CDR3 runs 13 residues. The germline V gene encodes CDR1 MDHEN and CDR2 SYDVKM.

The chain uses TRBV19 and TRBJ1-2; D perhaps matches TRBD1 (5 bases). The CDR3 is 14 residues long. Germline CDR1 is LNHDA and CDR2 is SQIVND (reference sequence). V lost 5 bases to trimming and J lost 3 bases, with 13 bases between them. Written as DNA, the CDR3 is TGTGCCAGTAGTCGGGCTTCGGGACACTATGGCTACACCTTC. This sequence encodes CASSRASGHYGYTF.

Only a few counts were recorded for this clone. At one end, the junction sequence differs from germline, possibly due to a read error. The chain joins TRBV7-3 to TRBJ2-2, with D perhaps given as TRBD1 or TRBD2 (5 bases each). The CDR3 is made up of 16 amino acids. Germline CDR1 SGHTA, CDR2 FQGTGA. CDR3 bases: TGTGCCAGCAGCTCGTCGGGACGGGCGAACACCCGGGAGCTGTTTTTT. The encoded protein is CASSSSGRANTRELFF.

The chain is built from TRBV6-1 and TRBJ2-3, with a weak D call TRBD1 (5 bases). V was trimmed by 6 bases and J by 0 bases, leaving 10 bases between them. CDR3 length: 14 residues. Germline V gene data show CDR1 as MNHNS and CDR2 as SASEGT. In DNA form, the CDR3 reads TGTGCCAGCAGACGGACAACTAGCACAGATACGCAGTATTTT. Translated, it gives CASRRTTSTDTQYF.

The chain combines TRBV6-1 with TRBJ2-7; 9 bases line up with TRBD1. The CDR3 is 13 residues long. From germline, CDR1 is MNHNS and CDR2 SASEGT. Unmatched junction bases numbered 4, after V lost 7 bases and J lost 3 bases. The DNA of the CDR3 is TGTGCCAGCACAAGACAGGGGGGCTACGAGCAGTACTTC. This gives the protein CASTRQGGYEQYF.

The chain joins TRBV4-1 to TRBJ1-5; D remains ambiguous. This CDR3 is built from 14 residues. Germline CDR1 is MGHRA and CDR2 is YSYEKL. V was cut by 3 bases and J by 12 bases, with 18 bases left in between. CDR3 sequence reads: CASSHLFRTAVQHF. The CDR3 nucleotides read TGCGCCAGCAGCCACCTATTTCGTACGGCAGTCCAGCATTTT.

The V and J genes are TRBV10-3 and TRBJ2-2; 11 nucleotides agree with TRBD2. This CDR3 has 16 residues. From germline, CDR1 is ENHRY and CDR2 SYGVKD. V was clipped by 5 bases and J by 4 bases; unmatched bases: 6. DNA of the CDR3: TGTGCCATCAGTCTAGCGGGAGGAGGGGTCACCGGGGAGCTGTTTTTT. It yields the protein CAISLAGGGVTGELFF.

This clone was observed a single time. The chain carries TRBV15 and TRBJ2-4; 7 bases are a match to TRBD1. Trimming removed 7 bases from V and 4 bases from J; junction bases left unmatched: 4. Germline V gives CDR1 LNHNV, CDR2 YYDKDF (reference sequence). CDR3 length: 13 residues. CDR3 in DNA: TGTGCCACCACCGGGACAGTTAAAAACATTCAGTACTTC. It codes for CATTGTVKNIQYF.

The chain has TRBV11-3 and TRBJ2-1, with D unresolved. Trimming cost V 0 bases and J 6 bases, with 18 bases left between them. The CDR3 consists of 17 residues. Germline V gene data show CDR1 as SGHNT and CDR2 as YENEEA. The CDR3 sequence: CASSLDSGGRLGNEQFF. In DNA, the CDR3 is TGTGCCAGCAGCTTAGACTCCGGCGGCCGGCTGGGCAATGAGCAGTTCTTC.

V and J are TRBV6-5 and TRBJ2-7, with D uncertain. Germline-derived CDR1 and CDR2 are MNHEY and SVGAGI. The CDR3 length is 11 residues. V was pared by 6 bases and J by 3 bases, with 6 bases between. Here the CDR3 reads CASRGNYEQYF. Here the CDR3 DNA reads TGTGCCAGCAGAGGAAACTACGAGCAGTACTTC.

This chain uses TRBV5-1 with TRBJ2-1, with 10 bases identical to TRBD2. The V segment lost 1 base and the J segment 7 bases; nucleotides outside the gene matches: 5. CDR3 length: 15 amino acids. Germline loops: CDR1 SGHRS, CDR2 YFSETQ. The chain's CDR3 is CASSLQAGGLNEQFF. In DNA form, the CDR3 reads TGCGCCAGCAGCTTGCAAGCGGGAGGGTTGAATGAGCAGTTCTTC. Together with reference TRBV5-1 and TRBJ2-1, the CDR3 gives the full variable domain: KAGVTQTPRYLIKTRGQQVTLSCSPISGHRSVSWYQQTPGQGLQFLFEYFSETQRNKGNFPGRFSGRQFSNSRSEMNVSTLELGDSALYLCASSLQAGGLNEQFFGPGTRLTVL.

This chain connects TRBV19 to TRBJ1-5; D is uncertain. The germline V gene encodes CDR1 LNHDA and CDR2 SQIVND (reference sequence). This CDR3 comprises 14 residues. The V end lost 9 bases, the J end lost 0 bases, and 12 bases lay between the germline ends. CDR3: CASSEENSNQPQHF. In DNA form, the CDR3 reads TGTGCCAGCTCCGAGGAGAATAGCAATCAGCCCCAGCATTTT.

About this clone: This sample also contains other DNA sequences that code for the same CDR3. The rearrangement joins TRBV7-6 to TRBJ2-1; 10 nucleotides agree with TRBD2. The CDR3 has 16 amino acids. Trimming removed 1 base from V and 6 bases from J; junction bases left unmatched: 6. Germline V gene lookup returns CDR1 SGHVS and CDR2 FNYEAQ. The CDR3 DNA is TGTGCCAGCAGCTTAGGGGGGTTAGCGGGAGGCAATGAGCAGTTCTTC. It encodes CASSLGGLAGGNEQFF.

The chain joins TRBV9 to TRBJ1-5; TRBD1 is a possible D gene (5 bases). V was cut by 0 bases and J by 3 bases, with 16 bases left in between. The length of the CDR3 is 17 residues. The germline gives CDR1 SGDLS, CDR2 YYNGEE. CDR3: CASSVEGGAYPNQPQHF. CDR3 coding DNA: TGTGCCAGCAGCGTAGAGGGTGGGGCATACCCCAATCAGCCCCAGCATTTT.

V usage is TRBV14 and J usage is TRBJ2-3, with D unclear. CDR1 is SGHDN and CDR2 is FVKESK in the germline V gene. The CDR3 is 17 residues long. V lost 0 bases to trimming and J lost 6 bases, with 19 bases between them. The CDR3 region has the DNA TGTGCCAGCAGCCAAGATATCGGACGGTGGACCCCGGATACGCAGTATTTT. Translation: CASSQDIGRWTPDTQYF.

The rearrangement joins TRBV5-6 to TRBJ2-1; 7 nucleotides match TRBD2. CDR1 and CDR2 (germline): SGHDT, YYEEEE. With 2 bases clipped from V and 8 bases from J, the junction kept 10 bases outside the gene matches. The CDR3 covers 15 residues. The DNA for the CDR3 is TGTGCCAGCAGCTTCTTCGTGGCGGGAGATCATGAGCAGTTCTTC. Amino acid sequence: CASSFFVAGDHEQFF. The full variable domain, completed using reference TRBV5-6 and TRBJ2-1, is DAGVTQSPTHLIKTRGQQVTLRCSPKSGHDTVSWYQQALGQGPQFIFQYYEEEERQRGNFPDRFSGHQFPNYSSELNVNALLLGDSALYLCASSFFVAGDHEQFFGPGTRLTVL.

The chain uses TRBV28 and TRBJ1-1, with TRBD1 matching over 7 bases. The CDR3 loop spans 13 amino acids. The germline gives CDR1 MDHEN, CDR2 SYDVKM. J lost 4 bases, V lost 8 bases, and 7 bases had no gene match. The CDR3 sequence is CASWARQGTEAFF. The CDR3 nucleotides read TGTGCCAGCTGGGCGAGACAGGGCACTGAAGCTTTCTTT.

The rearrangement joins TRBV11-1 to TRBJ2-1, with 10 nucleotides matching TRBD2. Germline V gives CDR1 SGHAT, CDR2 FQDESV (reference sequence). Losses at the gene ends were 2 bases for V and 4 bases for J; bases not matched to a gene: 14. CDR3 length equals 19 residues. For the CDR3, the DNA is TGTGCCAGCAGCTTAAGATTGCAGTTTGGACTAGCGGCTTACAATGAGCAGTTCTTC. Amino acid sequence: CASSLRLQFGLAAYNEQFF.

The chain recombines TRBV6-1 with TRBJ2-1; the D is unclear. Trimming removed 1 base from V and 0 bases from J, with 22 bases in between. Looked up from germline, CDR1 is MNHNS and CDR2 is SASEGT. This CDR3 is 20 amino acids long. As DNA, the CDR3 is TGTGCCAGCAGTGAAGACTGGTCGTCGCAGTCCGGACGCTCCTACAATGAGCAGTTCTTC. Translation: CASSEDWSSQSGRSYNEQFF.

The chain combines TRBV9 with TRBJ2-3; D unclear. CDR3 size: 13 residues. Deletions cut 0 bases from V and 6 bases from J, with 8 bases between. Germline V gene sequence: CDR1 SGDLS, CDR2 YYNGEE. CDR3 in amino acids: CASSVVPADTQYF. As DNA, the CDR3 is TGTGCCAGCAGCGTAGTACCCGCCGATACGCAGTATTTT.

The chain couples TRBV5-1 to TRBJ2-1; 10 nucleotides line up with TRBD2. The CDR3 is 16 amino acids. Germline assignment: CDR1 SGHRS and CDR2 YFSETQ. With V trimmed by 0 bases and J by 5 bases, 5 bases remained unmatched. The CDR3 here is CASSLELAGPNNEQFF. The CDR3, as DNA: TGCGCCAGCAGCTTGGAACTAGCGGGACCCAACAATGAGCAGTTCTTC.

This chain links TRBV6-5 with TRBJ1-5; D remains ambiguous. The CDR3 covers 13 residues. The germline V gene encodes CDR1 MNHEY and CDR2 SVGAGI. V lost 7 bases and J 6 bases, leaving 13 bases between the germline ends. CDR3 DNA sequence: TGTGCCAGCACCCCAAGATTGGGTCAGCCCCAGCATTTT. Residues: CASTPRLGQPQHF.